Below are 2 T cell receptor beta chains sequenced from a single sample in a study of shared clonotypes between healthy human individuals. Assay used: immunoSEQ multiplex PCR; TCRdb lists only in-frame clones, some missing. The sample lists fewer than 850,000 clones, approximately 75% seen once, with under 2% in the top ten. The sequencing input was memory CD4+ T cells sorted from blood. Subset of the sample: CD45RA-negative fraction. The source is a woman in her 30s in good health.

This clone was recorded a few times. This sequence joins TRBV28 and TRBJ1-5, with a weak D call TRBD1 (5 bases). This CDR3 has 13 amino acids. CDR1 is MDHEN, CDR2 SYDVKM, per germline. The V and J ends lost 5 bases and 7 bases respectively, with 12 bases between them. CDR3 in amino acids: CASSPGIPQPQHF. DNA for the CDR3: TGTGCCAGCAGTCCAGGGATACCCCAGCCCCAGCATTTT. Complete variable domain (other parts from reference TRBV28 and TRBJ1-5): DVKVTQSSRYLVKRTGEKVFLECVQDMDHENMFWYRQDPGLGLRLIYFSYDVKMKEKGDIPEGYSVSREKKERFSLILESASTNQTSMYLCASSPGIPQPQHFGDGTRLSIL.

The chain uses TRBV9 and TRBJ2-2; the match to TRBD2 covers 7 bases. Germline V gives CDR1 SGDLS, CDR2 YYNGEE. This CDR3 has 17 amino acids. The junction had 10 bases not matched to a gene; V was cut back by 0 bases and J by 5 bases. The CDR3 DNA reads as TGTGCCAGCAGCGTAGGAAGGGGTAGCGGGCGGACCGGGGAGCTGTTTTTT. Its protein product is CASSVGRGSGRTGELFF.